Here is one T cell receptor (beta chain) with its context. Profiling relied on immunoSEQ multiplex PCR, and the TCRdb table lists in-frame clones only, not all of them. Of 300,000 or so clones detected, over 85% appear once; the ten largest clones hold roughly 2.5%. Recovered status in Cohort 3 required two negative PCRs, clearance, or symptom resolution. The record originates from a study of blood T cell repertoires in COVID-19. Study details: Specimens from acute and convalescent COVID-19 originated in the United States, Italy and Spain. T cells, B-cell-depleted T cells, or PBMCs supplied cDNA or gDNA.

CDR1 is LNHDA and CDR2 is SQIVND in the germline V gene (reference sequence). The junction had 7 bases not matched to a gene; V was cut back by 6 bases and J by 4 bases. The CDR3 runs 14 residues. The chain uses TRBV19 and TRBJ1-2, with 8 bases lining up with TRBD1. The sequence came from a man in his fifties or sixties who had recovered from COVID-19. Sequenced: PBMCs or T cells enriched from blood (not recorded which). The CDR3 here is CASRITGTGYGYTF. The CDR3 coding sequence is TGTGCCAGTAGAATTACCGGGACAGGCTATGGCTACACCTTC.